This entry is about one T cell receptor beta chain. This entry comes from a study of blood T cells in healthy people across ages. There are 13 residues in the CDR3. Germline CDR1 and CDR2: MNHNS and SASEGT. Trimming removed 4 bases from V and 10 bases from J; junction bases left unmatched: 5. Primers used in a second PCR of roughly 6 to 12 cycles were a sample-barcoded 5' primer and a J-beta primer mix. TCRdb ran MiXCR on the 5' RACE reads and lists one entry per CDR3 protein. The table includes over 500,000 distinct CDR3 sequences, about 28% detected once. It was approximately 10 milliliters of peripheral blood that were drawn from each donor. Extractions gave at least 5 micrograms of total RNA per sample. The same sample was also studied in work on T cells of mothers and their children.

Sequences were obtained from blood. This chain uses TRBV6-1 with TRBJ1-4; 8 nucleotides align to TRBD1. This TCR came from a boy between 2 and 10 years old in good health. This chain's CDR3 is CASSATGEGKLFF. CDR3 sequence (DNA): TGTGCCAGCAGTGCGACAGGGGAGGGAAAACTGTTTTTT.